This passage covers 30 T cell receptor beta chains from one sample sequenced in a study of blood T cell repertoires in COVID-19 (dated by TCRdb to 2018 to 2020). The library was obtained by the immunoSEQ multiplex PCR assay. The immuneACCESS repertoire file appears here via TCRdb, limited to in-frame rearrangements. These files lack a portion of the clones; in checked studies, under half of the deficit traces to unresolved V genes, and the cause of the others is not known. The table for this sample lists 300,000 to 350,000 clones; 90% of them were counted only once. In total, the top ten clones hold less than 3.5% of the sample. Sequencing was carried out using peripheral blood. The source of these receptors is a woman aged 30 to 39 with COVID-19, enrolled during active disease.

Of note for this clone: The same CDR3 can be traced to other DNA sequences in this sample. J is TRBJ1-1 and V is TRBV27; unclear D gene. V lost 0 bases, J lost 0 bases, and 8 bases lay in between. The CDR3 runs 15 residues. Germline CDR1 MNHEY, CDR2 SMNVEV (reference sequence). The CDR3 region has the DNA TGTGCCAGCAGTTTATCGGGCAGCCTGAACACTGAAGCTTTCTTT. It is translated as CASSLSGSLNTEAFF.

The genes are TRBV21-1 and TRBJ1-2; whether TRBD1, the table's D call, matches the DNA was not checked. TRBV21-1 is given as a pseudogene. This CDR3 region has 17 residues. The DNA for the CDR3 is TGTGCCAGCAGCAAATGGAGGCATGGCAGGGGGGTCTATGGCTACACCTTC. This gives the protein CASSKWRHGRGVYGYTF.

The CDR3 coding sequence is TGTGCCAGCTCATCCCTAGCGGGAGGCTACGAGCAGTACTTC. Protein: CASSSLAGGYEQYF. V gene TRBV18 combines with J gene TRBJ2-7, with 11 bases lining up with TRBD2. V shed 5 bases, J shed 3 bases, and the junction held 3 bases outside the gene matches. The CDR3 loop spans 14 amino acids. Germline CDR1 reads KGHSH; CDR2 reads LQKENI.

The chain joins TRBV30 to TRBJ1-2, with 7 positions matching TRBD1. From germline, CDR1 is GTSNPN and CDR2 SVGIG (reference sequence). The CDR3 extends over 13 amino acids. The V segment lost 0 bases and the J segment 6 bases; nucleotides outside the gene matches: 4. CDR3 nucleotides: TGTGCCTGGAGTGTACGGACAGGAGATGGCTACACCTTC. Amino acid sequence: CAWSVRTGDGYTF.

This sequence joins TRBV5-4 and TRBJ2-3; 8 bases map to TRBD1. This CDR3 has 15 amino acids. Germline V gene data show CDR1 as SGHNT and CDR2 as YYREEE (reference sequence). V was pared by 2 bases and J by 0 bases, with 2 bases of the junction left unmatched. The CDR3 reads CASSLQGVSTDTQYF. In DNA, the CDR3 is TGTGCCAGCAGCTTACAGGGGGTGAGCACAGATACGCAGTATTTT.

This rearrangement joins TRBV7-2 to TRBJ2-2; D not certain. Deletions cut 1 base from V and 0 bases from J, with 6 bases between. CDR1 and CDR2 from the germline V gene are SGHTA and FQGNSA. The CDR3 extends over 15 amino acids. The CDR3 protein is CASSLGVANTGELFF. The CDR3 DNA reads TGTGCCAGCAGCTTAGGAGTGGCGAACACCGGGGAGCTGTTTTTT.

The chain recombines TRBV3-1 (or the pseudogene TRBV3-2) with TRBJ2-7; 13 nucleotides line up with TRBD2. This CDR3 region has 18 residues. In germline, CDR1 is LGHDT, CDR2 YNNKEL (reference sequence). V shed 5 bases and J 0 bases; nucleotides not matched to a gene: 10. The CDR3 here is CASSKRTSGSPRSYEQYF. The CDR3 DNA sequence: TGTGCCAGCAGCAAAAGGACTAGCGGGAGTCCCCGCTCCTACGAGCAGTACTTC.

V and J are TRBV15 and TRBJ2-7; 9 nucleotides align to TRBD1. Trimming took 4 bases from V and 3 from J; bases not matched to a gene: 7. Germline V CDR1 and CDR2: LNHNV, YYDKDF (reference sequence). This CDR3 comprises 15 residues. DNA for the CDR3: TGTGCCACCAGCACCGTGGGACAGGGTGGCTACGAGCAGTACTTC. Protein product: CATSTVGQGGYEQYF.

The V gene is TRBV11-2, the J gene TRBJ1-3; possible D gene TRBD1, 6 bases. Trimming took 3 bases from V and 0 from J, leaving 12 bases between them. The CDR3 length is 16 residues. CDR1 and CDR2 (germline): SGHAT, FQNNGV. CDR3 coding DNA: TGTGCCAGCAGCTTTCAGGGGCCTCACTCTGGAAACACCATATATTTT. Translated: CASSFQGPHSGNTIYF.

The genes are TRBV27 and TRBJ1-1, with D maybe TRBD1 (5 bases). The V end lost 5 bases, the J end lost 1 base, and 8 bases lay between the germline ends. This CDR3 comprises 13 residues. In germline, CDR1 is MNHEY, CDR2 SMNVEV (reference sequence). The CDR3 DNA reads as TGTGCCAGCAGTGCCGGGGGGAACACTGAAGCTTTCTTT. It yields the protein CASSAGGNTEAFF.

V is TRBV19 and J is TRBJ1-5; no definite D call. CDR1 is LNHDA, CDR2 SQIVND, per germline (reference sequence). This CDR3 has 15 residues. Between the trimmed V and J ends, which lost 7 bases and 3 bases, there was a span of 16 bases. In nucleotides, the CDR3 is TGTGCCAGTACCCCTAGAGAGGGATCCAATCAGCCCCAGCATTTT. Amino acids: CASTPREGSNQPQHF.

The rearrangement links TRBV5-6 to TRBJ2-1, with D perhaps matching TRBD2 (6 bases). Trimming took off 1 base at V and 3 bases at J, with 14 bases between the two ends. CDR3 size: 16 residues. CDR1 and CDR2 (germline): SGHDT, YYEEEE. In DNA form, the CDR3 reads TGTGCCAGCAGCTTGTTTGGCGGGAAGCTCTACAATGAGCAGTTCTTC. Its translation: CASSLFGGKLYNEQFF.

The rearrangement joins TRBV30 to TRBJ1-5; perhaps TRBD1 as D (5 bases). Per germline, CDR1 GTSNPN and CDR2 SVGIG (reference sequence). With 0 bases removed from V and 7 bases from J, the gap between germline ends came to 10 bases. CDR3 size: 13 residues. Here the CDR3 reads CAWSVQRGQPQHF. The CDR3 nucleotides read TGTGCCTGGAGTGTACAAAGGGGACAGCCCCAGCATTTT. Filled out from reference TRBV30 and TRBJ1-5, the complete variable domain reads SQTIHQWPATLVQPVGSPLSLECTVEGTSNPNLYWYRQAAGRGLQLLFYSVGIGQISSEVPQNLSASRPQDRQFILSSKKLLLSDSGFYLCAWSVQRGQPQHFGDGTRLSIL.

V and J are TRBV28 and TRBJ1-6; maybe TRBD1 (5 bases). CDR1 and CDR2 (germline): MDHEN, SYDVKM. CDR3 length: 14 residues. V was pared by 2 bases and J by 5 bases, with 7 bases between. The CDR3 sequence is CASSLGQDNSPLHF. The CDR3 coding sequence is TGTGCCAGCAGTTTAGGACAAGATAATTCACCCCTCCACTTT.

This sequence joins TRBV27 and TRBJ2-1; D uncertain. V gave up 3 bases and J gave up 6 bases, with 6 bases separating them. CDR3 length equals 12 residues. The germline gives CDR1 MNHEY, CDR2 SMNVEV (reference sequence). The CDR3 spells CASSLGTNEQFF. The CDR3 nucleotides are TGTGCCAGCAGTTTGGGCACCAATGAGCAGTTCTTC.

The chain is built from TRBV19 and TRBJ1-1; the D gene is possibly TRBD1 (5 bases). V was cut by 8 bases and J by 3 bases, with 13 bases left in between. Germline CDR1 is LNHDA and CDR2 is SQIVND (reference sequence). The CDR3 is 13 residues long. CDR3 DNA sequence: TGTGCCAGTGGTAACGGGGGGGACACTGAAGCTTTCTTT. Protein: CASGNGGDTEAFF.

The chain uses TRBV25-1 and TRBJ2-1; TRBD2 matches 12 bases. This CDR3 contains 15 residues. Germline lookup yields CDR1 MGHDK and CDR2 SYGVNS. Losses at the gene ends were 2 bases for V and 10 bases for J; bases not matched to a gene: 6. The CDR3 nucleotides read TGTGCCAGCAGTGAAACTAGCGGGGGGCGAAAAGAGCAGTTCTTC. Residues: CASSETSGGRKEQFF.

The V and J genes are TRBV9 and TRBJ2-1; 8 positions match TRBD2. The CDR3 extends over 16 amino acids. The ends lost 0 bases at V and 8 bases at J; junction bases unmatched: 10. Germline V gene data show CDR1 as SGDLS and CDR2 as YYNGEE. The CDR3 reads CASSVAPTGGQDEQFF. The CDR3 DNA reads as TGTGCCAGCAGCGTAGCCCCCACGGGAGGGCAGGATGAGCAGTTCTTC.

This clone was seen once. The rearrangement links TRBV4-1 to TRBJ2-1; TRBD2 matches at 11 bases. Trimming cost V 0 bases and J 7 bases; bases outside gene matches: 8. This CDR3 is 17 amino acids long. Germline values: CDR1 MGHRA, CDR2 YSYEKL. The CDR3 here is CASSQDPRLAGFNEQFF. For the CDR3, the DNA is TGCGCCAGCAGCCAAGATCCCCGACTAGCGGGATTTAATGAGCAGTTCTTC.

The V and J genes are TRBV6-6 and TRBJ2-7; D call uncertain. V lost 7 bases and J lost 12, with 10 bases in between. This CDR3 spans 9 amino acids. Per the germline V gene, CDR1 is MNHNY and CDR2 is SVGAGI (reference sequence). The CDR3 DNA sequence: TGTGCCAGCACCGAGGATCGGTACTTC. This sequence encodes CASTEDRYF.

V is TRBV11-1 and J is TRBJ2-7, with 9 bases fitting TRBD2. The trim removed 5 bases at V and 2 bases at J, leaving 4 bases unmatched. CDR1 and CDR2 from the germline V gene are SGHAT and FQDESV (reference sequence). The CDR3 contains 14 residues. The CDR3 loop is CASSPSSGTYEQYF. The CDR3, as DNA: TGTGCCAGCAGCCCGTCTAGCGGGACCTACGAGCAGTACTTC. The variable domain in full, completed from reference TRBV11-1 and TRBJ2-7, reads EAEVAQSPRYKITEKSQAVAFWCDPISGHATLYWYRQILGQGPELLVQFQDESVVDDSQLPKDRFSAERLKGVDSTLKIQPAELGDSAMYLCASSPSSGTYEQYFGPGTRLTVT.

This rearrangement joins TRBV4-2 to TRBJ2-1, with a tentative D call TRBD1 (5 bases). Looked up from germline, CDR1 is LGHNA and CDR2 is YNFKEQ. The CDR3 runs to 17 residues. V lost 0 bases and J 2 bases, leaving 14 bases between the germline ends. CDR3: CASSQDPGGATYNEQFF. As DNA, the CDR3 is TGTGCCAGCAGCCAAGACCCAGGTGGGGCCACCTACAATGAGCAGTTCTTC.

This rearrangement joins TRBV6-2 or TRBV6-3 to TRBJ2-7, with 13 bases that match TRBD2. The CDR3 is 14 residues long. The V and J ends lost 5 bases and 6 bases, in that order; junction bases with no gene match: 4. Germline CDR1 MNHEY, CDR2 SVGEGT. The CDR3 reads CASSTRTSGSEQYF. The DNA of the CDR3 is TGTGCCAGCAGTACCAGGACTAGCGGGAGCGAGCAGTACTTC.

The chain combines TRBV30 with TRBJ2-7; 12 bases match TRBD2. CDR3 length equals 16 residues. The V gene end was trimmed by 0 bases and the J gene end by 3 bases; junction bases not matched to a gene: 6. The germline gives CDR1 GTSNPN, CDR2 SVGIG (reference sequence). The CDR3 sequence is CAWSVPATSGSYEQYF. The DNA of the CDR3 is TGTGCCTGGAGTGTACCCGCGACTAGCGGGAGCTACGAGCAGTACTTC. Based on the CDR3 plus reference TRBV30 and TRBJ2-7, the full variable domain is SQTIHQWPATLVQPVGSPLSLECTVEGTSNPNLYWYRQAAGRGLQLLFYSVGIGQISSEVPQNLSASRPQDRQFILSSKKLLLSDSGFYLCAWSVPATSGSYEQYFGPGTRLTVT.

The sample holds one count of this clone. V gene TRBV27 combines with J gene TRBJ1-2; 9 bases align to TRBD1. The J segment lost 6 bases and the V segment lost 1 base, leaving 6 bases of the junction unmatched. CDR3 size: 15 residues. Germline CDR1 reads MNHEY; CDR2 reads SMNVEV (reference sequence). CDR3 loop: CASSLLGQGINGYTF. CDR3 coding DNA: TGTGCCAGCAGTTTATTGGGACAGGGCATTAATGGCTACACCTTC.

The rearrangement joins TRBV19 to TRBJ2-7; the match to TRBD2 covers 12 bases. This CDR3 is 17 amino acids long. From germline, CDR1 is LNHDA and CDR2 SQIVND (reference sequence). Trimming at V came to 3 bases and at J to 1 base, leaving 7 bases not matched to a gene. CDR3 in amino acids: CASSISLAGGLSYEQYF. The CDR3 nucleotides are TGTGCCAGTAGTATCTCACTAGCGGGAGGACTATCCTACGAGCAGTACTTC.

V gene TRBV19 combines with J gene TRBJ1-1; D ambiguous. Germline assignment: CDR1 LNHDA and CDR2 SQIVND (reference sequence). This CDR3 contains 13 residues. Trimming removed 3 bases at V and 1 base at J, with 6 bases between. The CDR3 sequence is CASSMNRNTEAFF. CDR3 coding DNA: TGTGCCAGTAGTATGAACAGGAACACTGAAGCTTTCTTT.

This clone appeared a single time. V usage is TRBV28 and J usage is TRBJ1-1; a possible D gene is TRBD1 (6 bases). The V gene's germline CDR1 is MDHEN and CDR2 SYDVKM. V lost 6 bases to trimming and J lost 0 bases, with 8 bases between them. The CDR3 has 13 residues. The CDR3 sequence: CASRQGMNTEAFF. CDR3 sequence (DNA): TGTGCCAGCAGGCAGGGGATGAACACTGAAGCTTTCTTT.

The chain joins TRBV27 to TRBJ2-7, with TRBD2 matching over 11 bases. The length of the CDR3 is 14 residues. Germline trimming cut 10 bases from V and 1 base from J; bases unmatched to any gene: 6. CDR1 and CDR2 from the germline V gene are MNHEY and SMNVEV (reference sequence). The CDR3 DNA is TGTGCCATCCTAGCGGGAGGCCCTTCCTACGAGCAGTACTTC. Translating gives CAILAGGPSYEQYF.

The chain uses TRBV14 and TRBJ1-2, with D tentatively TRBD1 (5 bases). Trimming cost V 0 bases and J 2 bases, with 10 bases left between them. The CDR3 covers 15 residues. Germline assignment: CDR1 SGHDN and CDR2 FVKESK. The CDR3 bases are TGTGCCAGCAGCCAAGAGGACACCCCAAACTATGGCTACACCTTC. Its translation: CASSQEDTPNYGYTF.